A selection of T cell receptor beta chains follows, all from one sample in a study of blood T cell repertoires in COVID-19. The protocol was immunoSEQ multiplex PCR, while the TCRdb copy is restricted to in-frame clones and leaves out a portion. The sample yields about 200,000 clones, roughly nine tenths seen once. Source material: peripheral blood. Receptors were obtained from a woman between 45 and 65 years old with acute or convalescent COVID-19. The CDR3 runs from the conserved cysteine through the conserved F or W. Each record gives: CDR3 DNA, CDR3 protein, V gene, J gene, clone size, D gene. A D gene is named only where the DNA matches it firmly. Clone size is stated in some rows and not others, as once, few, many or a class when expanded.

DNA: TGTGCCAGCAGAGGAGGGGGCAGGACCTACGAGCAGTACTTC
CDR3: CASRGGGRTYEQYF
V: TRBV3-1/TRBV3-2
J: TRBJ2-7
size: .
D: .

DNA: TGCAGTGCTGCCCGGGGCTACGAGCAGTACTTC
CDR3: CSAARGYEQYF
V: TRBV20-1
J: TRBJ2-7
size: .
D: .

DNA: TGTGCCAGCTCACCACCAACGGTTGGGCGGGAGAGAAATGAGCAGTTCTTC
CDR3: CASSPPTVGRERNEQFF
V: TRBV18
J: TRBJ2-1
size: few
D: TRBD2

DNA: TGTGCCAGCAGCCCCATTTTCAGTGAAGAGACCCAGTACTTC
CDR3: CASSPIFSEETQYF
V: TRBV27
J: TRBJ2-5
size: .
D: .

DNA: TGCAGCGTTTTCCCCCGTGAGACCCAGTACTTC
CDR3: CSVFPRETQYF
V: TRBV29-1
J: TRBJ2-5
size: .
D: .

DNA: TGTGCCAGCAGGTGGACAGCCCAAATAGACACTGAAGCTTTCTTT
CDR3: CASRWTAQIDTEAFF
V: TRBV27
J: TRBJ1-1
size: .
D: .

DNA: TGCGCCAGCAGCCGGAGGGACAGGGGGCCACTCTATAATTCACCCCTCCACTTT
CDR3: CASSRRDRGPLYNSPLHF
V: TRBV5-1
J: TRBJ1-6
size: .
D: TRBD1

DNA: TGTGCCAGCAGCTTAGACGGGACTCTTCGGAATGAAAAACTGTTTTTT
CDR3: CASSLDGTLRNEKLFF
V: TRBV7-9
J: TRBJ1-4
size: .
D: .

DNA: TGTGCCAGCAGCTCCCCGGGACAGGGGAACATTCAGTACTTC
CDR3: CASSSPGQGNIQYF
V: TRBV5-4
J: TRBJ2-4
size: .
D: TRBD1

DNA: TGTGCCAGCAGCTTAGAGGTGTTCGCGGGGACTGAAGCTTTCTTT
CDR3: CASSLEVFAGTEAFF
V: TRBV7-9
J: TRBJ1-1
size: few
D: .

DNA: TGTGCCAGCAGTCGAAGCGGGAGCTCCTACAATGAGCAGTTCTTC
CDR3: CASSRSGSSYNEQFF
V: TRBV6-4
J: TRBJ2-1
size: .
D: TRBD2

DNA: TGCAGTGCTAGTCCACCGGGACAGGGGGTTTATGGTGAAAAACTGTTTTTT
CDR3: CSASPPGQGVYGEKLFF
V: TRBV20-1
J: TRBJ1-4
size: few
D: TRBD1

DNA: TGCGCCAGCAGCCCCTCCGGGAGAACCGGGGAGCTGTTTTTT
CDR3: CASSPSGRTGELFF
V: TRBV4-3
J: TRBJ2-2
size: .
D: .

DNA: TGCAGCGTTGATGGACAGGGAGACGAGCAGTACTTC
CDR3: CSVDGQGDEQYF
V: TRBV29-1
J: TRBJ2-7
size: few
D: TRBD1

DNA: TGTGCCAGCAGACCCTTGGACAGTTATAATTCACCCCTCCACTTT
CDR3: CASRPLDSYNSPLHF
V: TRBV3-1/TRBV3-2
J: TRBJ1-6
size: once
D: .

DNA: TGTGCCAGCAGTGAATTGGAGCGCTACACCTTC
CDR3: CASSELERYTF
V: TRBV25-1
J: TRBJ1-2
size: .
D: .

DNA: TGTGCCAGTAGTATATCGCCCGGGACAGGGATGGAAGAGCAGTACTTC
CDR3: CASSISPGTGMEEQYF
V: TRBV19
J: TRBJ2-7
size: few
D: TRBD1

DNA: TGCAGCGCCCTAGGGGGCGAGGCCACTGAAGCTTTCTTT
CDR3: CSALGGEATEAFF
V: TRBV29-1
J: TRBJ1-1
size: .
D: TRBD1

DNA: TGTGCCAGTAGTGCTTCAGGGTCCGTTGGCAATCAGCCCCAGCATTTT
CDR3: CASSASGSVGNQPQHF
V: TRBV19
J: TRBJ1-5
size: .
D: .

DNA: TGTGCCAGCAGCTCAAACAGGCAGTTGGCTGAAGCTTTCTTT
CDR3: CASSSNRQLAEAFF
V: TRBV9
J: TRBJ1-1
size: .
D: .

DNA: TGTGCCAGTACCCAGGGACAGGGGTACACTGAAGCTTTCTTT
CDR3: CASTQGQGYTEAFF
V: TRBV19
J: TRBJ1-1
size: .
D: TRBD1

DNA: TGTGCCAGCAGCTTAGAGGCCAACACAGGGGAGCTGTTTTTT
CDR3: CASSLEANTGELFF
V: TRBV11-3
J: TRBJ2-2
size: .
D: .

DNA: TGTGCCAGCAGTTACACGAGGACCGGGGAGCTGTTTTTT
CDR3: CASSYTRTGELFF
V: TRBV6-5
J: TRBJ2-2
size: few
D: .

DNA: TGTGCCAGCAGCCCCTCTTCCGGGGAGCTGTTTTTT
CDR3: CASSPSSGELFF
V: TRBV6-5
J: TRBJ2-2
size: .
D: .

DNA: TGTGCCAGCAGCCAAGAGTGGCTGTCGAACACTGAAGCTTTCTTT
CDR3: CASSQEWLSNTEAFF
V: TRBV3-1/TRBV3-2
J: TRBJ1-1
size: .
D: .

DNA: TGTGCCAGCAGTTCGACAGGGACCTATGGCTACACCTTC
CDR3: CASSSTGTYGYTF
V: TRBV6-5
J: TRBJ1-2
size: .
D: TRBD1

DNA: TGTGCCAGCAGCCCCCATTATAATTCACCCCTCCACTTT
CDR3: CASSPHYNSPLHF
V: TRBV7-2
J: TRBJ1-6
size: .
D: .

DNA: TGCGCCAGCAGATTGGATGGACACCCGGTCTTT
CDR3: CASRLDGHPVF
V: TRBV5-1
J: TRBJ1-1
size: .
D: .

DNA: TGTGCCAGCAGCTTCGGACAGGAGGATGGCTACACCTTC
CDR3: CASSFGQEDGYTF
V: TRBV7-9
J: TRBJ1-2
size: .
D: TRBD1

DNA: TGTGCCAGCAGTCGGAACCGGGACAGGGGTCCCAACTATGGCTACACCTTC
CDR3: CASSRNRDRGPNYGYTF
V: TRBV6-6
J: TRBJ1-2
size: .
D: TRBD1

DNA: TGCGCCAGCAGCCCTCTTCTAGGGGGGGATGGCTACACCTTC
CDR3: CASSPLLGGDGYTF
V: TRBV5-1
J: TRBJ1-2
size: once
D: .

DNA: TGTGCCAGTATGATCAGGACAGGGTCCTACAATGAGCAGTTCTTC
CDR3: CASMIRTGSYNEQFF
V: TRBV19
J: TRBJ2-1
size: .
D: TRBD1

DNA: TGTGCCAGCTCACCCGGAGGACAGCCCATAGGTTATGGCTACACCTTC
CDR3: CASSPGGQPIGYGYTF
V: TRBV18
J: TRBJ1-2
size: once
D: .

DNA: TGTGCCAGCAGACCACGGGACAGTAACACTGAAGCTTTCTTT
CDR3: CASRPRDSNTEAFF
V: TRBV11-2
J: TRBJ1-1
size: .
D: TRBD1

DNA: TGTGCCAGCAGTTTGGCAGGTCTCAATGAGCAGTTCTTC
CDR3: CASSLAGLNEQFF
V: TRBV27
J: TRBJ2-1
size: .
D: .

DNA: TGCGCCAGCAGTCAAACGGACAGGGGAGAGTACTTC
CDR3: CASSQTDRGEYF
V: TRBV23-1
J: TRBJ2-7
size: .
D: TRBD1

DNA: TGTGCCAGCAGTTACGTTACAGGGGGAGGCTATGGCTACACCTTC
CDR3: CASSYVTGGGYGYTF
V: TRBV6-5
J: TRBJ1-2
size: .
D: TRBD1

DNA: TGCAGCGTGGTTGGGACTAGCGGGAGGGCTGGGGAGCTGTTTTTT
CDR3: CSVVGTSGRAGELFF
V: TRBV29-1
J: TRBJ2-2
size: .
D: TRBD2

DNA: TGTGCCAGCAGCGGTACAGGGGACGGGAATACTGAAGCTTTCTTT
CDR3: CASSGTGDGNTEAFF
V: TRBV9
J: TRBJ1-1
size: .
D: TRBD1

DNA: TGTGCCAGCAGTGAATGGACTAGCGGGAGGTCCACAGATACGCAGTATTTT
CDR3: CASSEWTSGRSTDTQYF
V: TRBV6-1
J: TRBJ2-3
size: .
D: TRBD2

DNA: TGTGCCAGCAGTTATCAAACGGGGAGCAATCAGCCCCAGCATTTT
CDR3: CASSYQTGSNQPQHF
V: TRBV5-6
J: TRBJ1-5
size: few
D: .

DNA: TGTGCCAGCAGTTACCTAGCGGGAGGGTACCAAGAGACCCAGTACTTC
CDR3: CASSYLAGGYQETQYF
V: TRBV6-5
J: TRBJ2-5
size: .
D: TRBD2

DNA: TGTGCCAGCACAGGGGGCCTCTACGAGCAGTACTTC
CDR3: CASTGGLYEQYF
V: TRBV2
J: TRBJ2-7
size: .
D: TRBD1

DNA: TGTGCCAGCAGCTATGGGACAGGGAACTCAAAAAACATTCAGTACTTC
CDR3: CASSYGTGNSKNIQYF
V: TRBV5-8
J: TRBJ2-4
size: .
D: TRBD1

DNA: TGTGCCAGCAGCTTACTGGGCAGTGATTCACCCCTCCACTTT
CDR3: CASSLLGSDSPLHF
V: TRBV7-2
J: TRBJ1-6
size: .
D: .